This TCR beta chain was profiled in a study of shared clonotypes between healthy human individuals. On the study more broadly: Three CD4 naive, three CD4 memory, two CD8 naive and one CD8 memory plate were used per donor.

CD8 cells regarded as naive lacked CD45RO, were positively chosen for CCR7, and omitted terminally differentiated effector memory CD45RA+ cells. TCRdb keeps only in-frame clones here, not all; method: immunoSEQ multiplex PCR. Of hundreds of thousands of clones in the sample, about 95% are singletons; the top ten hold about 0.11%. This receptor was identified in a woman aged 25 to 39 in good health. Source material: naive CD8+ T cells sorted from blood.

The CDR3 sequence: CASSPTPGGGGNEQFF. CDR3 DNA sequence: TGTGCCAGCTCACCAACCCCCGGGGGAGGAGGGAATGAGCAGTTCTTC. The J gene is TRBJ2-1, the V gene TRBV18; maybe TRBD2 (6 bases). With 2 bases removed from V and 7 bases from J, the gap between germline ends came to 18 bases. The CDR3 has 16 residues. The germline CDR1 and CDR2 sequences are KGHSH and LQKENI.